Sequencing of this TCR beta chain was carried out in a study of cytomegalovirus exposure and HLA in healthy donors. Vbeta (60) and Jbeta (13) primers were used in the PCR. The method was immunoSEQ multiplex PCR; TCRdb's version includes in-frame clones alone and lacks a portion of them. The table shows about 160,000 clones, with around 63% occurring only once. This CDR3 has 14 residues. Trimming cost V 4 bases and J 8 bases; bases outside gene matches: 9. Germline CDR1 SNHLY, CDR2 FYNNEI. This clonotype was obtained from a woman younger than 35 in good health and CMV-seropositive. The chain joins TRBV2 to TRBJ1-2, with 8 bases aligning to TRBD1. The specimen was PBMCs. CDR3 nucleotides: TGTGCCAGCAGTGTTTTGGACAGGGTTAGCGGCTACACCTTC. Protein sequence: CASSVLDRVSGYTF. The full variable domain, in which reference TRBV2 and TRBJ1-2 provide the parts outside the CDR3, is EPEVTQTPSHQVTQMGQEVILRCVPISNHLYFYWYRQILGQKVEFLVSFYNNEISEKSEIFDDQFSVERPDGSNFTLKIRSTKLEDSAMYFCASSVLDRVSGYTFGSGTRLTVV.